Below are 11 T cell receptor beta chains sequenced from a single sample in a study of T cell repertoires in ileal Crohn's disease. Produced via immunoSEQ multiplex PCR; TCRdb's table is partial and in-frame only. Of 3,000 to 4,000 clones listed, approximately 91% are singletons. Source material: ileal tissue. The source is an adult with Crohn's disease.

This sequence joins TRBV5-5 and TRBJ2-7; no reliable D call. The V end was cut by 2 bases, the J end by 6 bases, with 15 bases between. From germline, CDR1 is SGHKS and CDR2 YYEKEE (reference sequence). This CDR3 is built from 14 residues. Here the CDR3 reads CASSFSSNMGEQYF. The CDR3 DNA follows: TGTGCCAGCAGCTTCTCCTCCAACATGGGCGAGCAGTACTTC.

The chain uses TRBV5-1 and TRBJ1-1; D perhaps matches TRBD1 (5 bases). Germline CDR1 reads SGHRS; CDR2 reads YFSETQ. CDR3 length: 17 amino acids. The germline V and J ends were trimmed by 2 bases and 1 base, with 18 bases remaining between them. CDR3 in amino acids: CASSFRVREPQNTEAFF. CDR3 nucleotides: TGCGCCAGCAGCTTTAGAGTCAGGGAACCTCAGAACACTGAAGCTTTCTTT.

The genes are TRBV11-2 and TRBJ1-2, with D unresolved. Germline CDR1 SGHAT, CDR2 FQNNGV. The CDR3 runs 13 residues. Trimming removed 1 base at V and 10 bases at J, with 13 bases between. CDR3 region: CASSLVLEGSYTF. In DNA, the CDR3 is TGTGCCAGCAGCTTAGTATTGGAGGGATCCTACACCTTC.

The table lists this clone with a count of one. The J gene is TRBJ2-5, the V gene TRBV10-2; D possibly corresponds to TRBD1 (5 bases). In germline, CDR1 is WSHSY, CDR2 SAAADI. The CDR3 covers 14 residues. The V end lost 7 bases, the J end lost 1 base, and 13 bases lay between the germline ends. CDR3 residues: CASKLQGSQETQYF. DNA of the CDR3: TGCGCCAGCAAGTTGCAGGGTTCCCAAGAGACCCAGTACTTC.

V and J are TRBV29-1 and TRBJ2-5, with 11 bases fitting TRBD2. Losses at the gene ends were 3 bases for V and 5 bases for J; bases not matched to a gene: 23. Germline V gene sequence: CDR1 SQVTM, CDR2 ANQGSEA. The CDR3 runs 20 residues. The CDR3 nucleotides are TGCAGCGTTGATATGTATGCTATAGCGGGGGGGCCTTACAATTCTGAGACCCAGTACTTC. Amino acids: CSVDMYAIAGGPYNSETQYF. Filled out from reference TRBV29-1 and TRBJ2-5, the complete variable domain reads SAVISQKPSRDICQRGTSLTIQCQVDSQVTMMFWYRQQPGQSLTLIATANQGSEATYESGFVIDKFPISRPNLTFSTLTVSNMSPEDSSIYLCSVDMYAIAGGPYNSETQYFGPGTRLLVL.

This clone is large in the sample. The chain carries TRBV13 and TRBJ2-6; 7 bases match TRBD1. The CDR3 runs to 15 residues. Per the germline V gene, CDR1 is PRHDT and CDR2 is FYEKMQ (reference sequence). V gave up 6 bases and J gave up 4 bases; unmatched junction bases: 6. The CDR3 sequence: CASRHRGSGANVLTF. The CDR3 coding sequence is TGTGCCAGCAGACACAGGGGTTCAGGGGCCAACGTCCTGACTTTC. The variable domain in full, with the rest retrieved from reference TRBV13 and TRBJ2-6, is AAGVIQSPRHLIKEKRETATLKCYPIPRHDTVYWYQQGPGQDPQFLISFYEKMQSDKGSIPDRFSAQQFSDYHSELNMSSLELGDSALYFCASRHRGSGANVLTFGAGSRLTVL.

The rearrangement links TRBV4-3 to TRBJ2-7; D uncertain. The CDR3 runs 11 residues. Trimming removed 1 base at V and 5 bases at J, with 3 bases between. Germline V lookup: CDR1 LGHNA, CDR2 YSLEER. The CDR3 protein is CASSQGDEQYF. The CDR3 DNA is TGCGCCAGCAGCCAAGGGGACGAGCAGTACTTC.

The count of this clone is one. CDR3 bases: TGTGCCAGCAGCCCCGACAGGGTGGGTGAAAAACTGTTTTTT. Amino acid sequence: CASSPDRVGEKLFF. The V call is TRBV5-4, the J call TRBJ1-4; 7 bases align to TRBD1. Germline V lookup: CDR1 SGHNT, CDR2 YYREEE (reference sequence). V was pared by 4 bases and J by 7 bases, with 7 bases of the junction left unmatched. This CDR3 has 14 residues.

This chain uses TRBV4-2 with TRBJ2-7; TRBD1 matches at 10 bases. V dropped 1 base and J dropped 2; count of bases not matched to a gene: 2. This CDR3 spans 15 amino acids. In germline, CDR1 is LGHNA, CDR2 YNFKEQ. The CDR3 sequence: CASSQGTGGTYEQYF. CDR3 DNA: TGTGCCAGCAGCCAAGGGACAGGGGGAACCTACGAGCAGTACTTC.

The chain has TRBV18 and TRBJ1-1; D remains ambiguous. Germline V gene lookup returns CDR1 KGHSH and CDR2 LQKENI. Trimming took off 3 bases at V and 4 bases at J, with 9 bases between the two ends. The CDR3 contains 13 residues. The CDR3 DNA follows: TGTGCCAGCTCACCTAGTTATATCACTGAAGCTTTCTTT. Translation gives CASSPSYITEAFF.

The chain carries TRBV4-1 and TRBJ2-7, with D hard to call. The germline V gene encodes CDR1 MGHRA and CDR2 YSYEKL. The CDR3 has 11 amino acids. V lost 1 base and J 5 bases, leaving 3 bases between the germline ends. CDR3 in amino acids: CASSQGDEQYF. For the CDR3, the DNA is TGCGCCAGCAGCCAAGGGGACGAGCAGTACTTC.